This is a list of T cell receptor beta chains from one sample in a study of blood T cell repertoires in COVID-19. Measured with immunoSEQ multiplex PCR; TCRdb has only the in-frame clones, and not every one. This table holds 250,000 to 350,000 clones, 85% to 90% found once. The specimen sequenced was PBMCs or T cells enriched from blood (not recorded which). All receptors come from a woman younger than 35 with acute COVID-19. Each CDR3 is given with its conserved first and last residue. A D gene is named only where the DNA matches it firmly. Some rows mark clone size as missing; the rest say once, few, many or name a class of expanded clone.

d_call | j_call | v_call | clone_size | cdr3_aa | cdr3_nt
- | TRBJ2-5 | TRBV6-5 | - | CASSSSMRYQETQYF | TGTGCCAGCAGCTCTTCTATGAGGTACCAAGAGACCCAGTACTTC
TRBD1 | TRBJ1-2 | TRBV7-3 | once | CASSLRRDRTLGYGYTF | TGTGCCAGCAGCTTAAGGCGGGACAGGACCCTAGGCTATGGCTACACCTTC
TRBD1 | TRBJ1-5 | TRBV6-1 | - | CASSEAGGGNQPQHF | TGTGCCAGCAGTGAAGCAGGGGGCGGCAATCAGCCCCAGCATTTT
TRBD2 | TRBJ2-3 | TRBV7-3 | - | CASSPTSGYPDTQYF | TGTGCCAGCAGCCCGACTAGCGGATATCCAGATACGCAGTATTTT
TRBD2 | TRBJ2-7 | TRBV9 | once | CASSAREAGAQGGEQYF | TGTGCCAGCAGCGCCCGGGAAGCGGGAGCCCAAGGTGGGGAGCAGTACTTC
- | TRBJ1-2 | TRBV28 | - | CASSFAQGNYGYTF | TGTGCCAGCAGTTTTGCGCAGGGTAACTATGGCTACACCTTC
- | TRBJ2-7 | TRBV5-6 | - | CASSPLDGQGSSYEQYF | TGTGCCAGCAGTCCTCTTGACGGGCAGGGCTCCTCCTACGAGCAGTACTTC
TRBD2 | TRBJ2-7 | TRBV6-5 | - | CASSLGLAGAINEQYF | TGTGCCAGCAGTTTGGGACTAGCGGGAGCAATTAACGAGCAGTACTTC
TRBD1 | TRBJ1-5 | TRBV5-1 | - | CASSSTGAEGQPQHF | TGCGCCAGCAGCTCTACAGGGGCCGAAGGTCAGCCCCAGCATTTT
- | TRBJ1-3 | TRBV13 | - | CASSLAGRRGNTIYF | TGTGCCAGCAGCTTAGCAGGAAGGCGCGGAAACACCATATATTTT
TRBD2 | TRBJ2-1 | TRBV7-8 | - | CASSANLAGDNEQFF | TGTGCCAGCAGCGCCAACCTAGCGGGGGACAATGAGCAGTTCTTC
TRBD1 | TRBJ1-4 | TRBV19 | few | CASEGQESNEKLFF | TGTGCCAGTGAGGGACAGGAGTCAAATGAAAAACTGTTTTTT
- | TRBJ2-7 | TRBV11-3 | - | CASSPTSTVSYEQYF | TGTGCCAGCAGCCCGACTTCGACAGTCTCCTACGAGCAGTACTTC
- | TRBJ2-4 | TRBV11-2 | - | CASSLEGRGIQYF | TGTGCCAGCAGCTTAGAAGGGCGGGGCATTCAGTACTTC
- | TRBJ1-1 | TRBV18 | - | CASSPRQRDTEAFF | TGTGCCAGCTCACCACGGCAGCGGGACACTGAAGCTTTCTTT
- | TRBJ2-5 | TRBV7-9 | - | CASSLGTRPYQETQYF | TGTGCCAGCAGCTTAGGCACCAGGCCCTACCAAGAGACCCAGTACTTC
- | TRBJ1-2 | TRBV19 | - | CASSPLWGDYGYTF | TGTGCCAGTAGCCCCCTGTGGGGGGACTATGGCTACACCTTC
TRBD1 | TRBJ2-7 | TRBV5-6 | - | CASSVPGQANYEQYF | TGTGCCAGCAGCGTACCGGGACAGGCGAATTACGAGCAGTACTTC
- | TRBJ1-4 | TRBV7-9 | - | CASSLTAATNEKLFF | TGTGCCAGCAGCTTGACAGCCGCAACTAATGAAAAACTGTTTTTT
TRBD2 | TRBJ2-3 | TRBV11-2 | - | CASSLILPSGPDTQYF | TGTGCCAGCAGCTTAATATTGCCTAGCGGTCCAGATACGCAGTATTTT
TRBD2 | TRBJ2-2 | TRBV7-2 | - | CASSLTSGARAGELFF | TGTGCCAGCAGCTTGACTAGCGGGGCACGAGCCGGGGAGCTGTTTTTT
- | TRBJ2-5 | TRBV6-1 | - | CASSDRGESGETQYF | TGTGCCAGCAGTGACAGGGGGGAAAGTGGGGAGACCCAGTACTTC
- | TRBJ2-3 | TRBV7-9 | - | CASRSLTDTQYF | TGTGCCAGCAGGTCCCTCACAGATACGCAGTATTTT
- | TRBJ2-7 | TRBV12-3/TRBV12-4 | - | CASSLSAAYEQYF | TGTGCCAGCAGTTTGTCTGCGGCCTACGAGCAGTACTTC
- | TRBJ1-1 | TRBV28 | - | CASSLRGTEAFF | TGTGCCAGCAGTTTAAGGGGCACTGAAGCTTTCTTT
TRBD2 | TRBJ2-7 | TRBV5-1 | - | CASSSMTSVLSYEQYF | TGCGCCAGCAGCTCGATGACTAGCGTCCTATCCTACGAGCAGTACTTC
- | TRBJ1-5 | TRBV28 | once | CASSHQANQHF | TGTGCCAGCAGCCACCAGGCGAACCAGCATTTT
- | TRBJ1-1 | TRBV18 | - | CASAQSGGVAEAFF | TGTGCCAGCGCACAAAGCGGGGGCGTAGCTGAAGCTTTCTTT
TRBD1 | TRBJ2-7 | TRBV18 | - | CASSPPKSQGQGYTLASYEQYF | TGTGCCAGCTCACCACCGAAGTCTCAGGGACAGGGTTACACTTTGGCCTCCTACGAGCAGTACTTC
- | TRBJ2-1 | TRBV18 | - | CASSPVGQGYEQFF | TGTGCCAGCTCACCAGTCGGGCAGGGCTATGAGCAGTTCTTC
- | TRBJ2-3 | TRBV29-1 | - | CSVEDAETGTDTQYF | TGCAGCGTTGAAGATGCGGAAACCGGCACAGATACGCAGTATTTT
- | TRBJ1-2 | TRBV7-2 | - | CASSLINRADGLYGYTF | TGTGCCAGCAGCTTAATTAACAGGGCCGATGGACTCTATGGCTACACCTTC